This T cell receptor beta chain was recorded in a study of cytomegalovirus exposure and HLA in healthy donors. Study details: Approximately 77 million unique TCRs from HLA-typed donors were held in an early release of data. Study conclusions and caveats: For most subjects, TCR beta sequences were reported to predict HLA-A and HLA-B alleles with accuracy. Presence/absence analyses treated sequencing depth as roughly uniform across donors. Common viral pathogens (according to a later analysis) appeared linked to several of the most significant clusters.

The V segment lost 2 bases and the J segment 4 bases; nucleotides outside the gene matches: 4. Germline CDR1 and CDR2: SGHNT and YYREEE (reference sequence). CDR3 length: 14 residues. Turning to this clone: As yet, its antigen is unknown.

In the PCR, 60 Vbeta and 13 Jbeta primers were used. Generated by immunoSEQ multiplex PCR, the TCRdb table keeps only in-frame clones and is missing some. The sample consists of about 130,000 clones, over 60% of them appearing once. This chain joins TRBV5-4 and TRBJ2-3; 7 bases match TRBD2. Material: PBMCs. The receptor comes from a female donor in good health and CMV-seronegative. CDR3 amino acids: CASSLGAGSDTQYF. The CDR3 nucleotides are TGTGCCAGCAGCTTAGGAGCGGGATCAGATACGCAGTATTTT. Supplemented by reference TRBV5-4 and TRBJ2-3, the full variable domain reads ETGVTQSPTHLIKTRGQQVTLRCSSQSGHNTVSWYQQALGQGPQFIFQYYREEENGRGNFPPRFSGLQFPNYSSELNVNALELDDSALYLCASSLGAGSDTQYFGPGTRLTVL.